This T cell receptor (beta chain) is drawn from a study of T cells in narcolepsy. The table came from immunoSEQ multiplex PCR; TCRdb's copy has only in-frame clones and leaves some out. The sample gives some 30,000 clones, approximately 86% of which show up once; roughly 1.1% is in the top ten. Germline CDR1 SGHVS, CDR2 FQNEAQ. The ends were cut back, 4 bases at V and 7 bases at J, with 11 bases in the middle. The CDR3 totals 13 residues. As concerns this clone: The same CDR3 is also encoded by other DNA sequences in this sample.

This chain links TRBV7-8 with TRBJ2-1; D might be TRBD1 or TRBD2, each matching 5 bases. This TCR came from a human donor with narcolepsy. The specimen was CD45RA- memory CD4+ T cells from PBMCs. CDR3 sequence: CASSSERGNEQFF. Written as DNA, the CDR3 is TGTGCCAGCAGCTCGGAGAGGGGTAATGAGCAGTTCTTC.